Below are 29 T cell receptor beta chains sequenced from a single sample in a study of CD8 T cells in ankylosing spondylitis. Each CDR3 protein gets one entry after TCRdb re-called the 5' RACE reads with MiXCR. Here the sample spans 250,000 to 350,000 distinct CDR3 sequences, less than 25% being singletons. Sequenced input: blood, either unsorted or a sorted T cell fraction (not recorded which). These receptor sequences come from a female donor with ankylosing spondylitis or in good health (not recorded which).

J is TRBJ2-6 and V is TRBV6-4; D perhaps matches TRBD1 (6 bases). The germline V gene encodes CDR1 MRHNA and CDR2 SNTAGT. With 3 bases removed from V and 3 bases from J, the gap between germline ends came to 9 bases. This CDR3 comprises 15 residues. The CDR3 loop is CASSEQGSGANVLTF. In nucleotides, the CDR3 is TGTGCCAGCAGTGAGCAGGGGAGTGGGGCCAACGTCCTGACTTTC.

This chain uses TRBV4-1 with TRBJ2-1; the D gene is possibly TRBD2 (5 bases). Germline V lookup: CDR1 MGHRA, CDR2 YSYEKL. This CDR3 spans 16 amino acids. V lost 1 base and J 2 bases, leaving 12 bases between the germline ends. The DNA for the CDR3 is TGCGCCAGCAGCCAAGTCTCAGGAGCGGCCTACAATGAGCAGTTCTTC. Translating it yields CASSQVSGAAYNEQFF.

This chain uses TRBV20-1 with TRBJ2-3; TRBD2 is a possible D gene (5 bases). Trimming pared 5 bases from V and 1 base from J, leaving 10 bases between. The CDR3 is 13 residues long. Germline V CDR1 and CDR2: DFQATT, SNEGSKA (reference sequence). CDR3 nucleotide sequence: TGCAGTGCTGGAATTAGCGGCACAGATACGCAGTATTTT. It specifies CSAGISGTDTQYF.

Points on this clonotype: The junction does not match germline at one end; this may be a read error. This rearrangement joins TRBV20-1 to TRBJ2-1; D may be TRBD2 (5 bases). This CDR3 comprises 17 residues. Germline CDR1 reads DFQATT; CDR2 reads SNEGSKA (reference sequence). The CDR3, as DNA: TGCTGTGCTAGGCGCGCTACTAGTCTATCCTCCTACAATGAGCAGTTCTTC. Translation gives CCARRATSLSSYNEQFF.

CDR3 nucleotides: TGTGCCAGCAGTCCAGGCTTACACGCGAACACCGGGGAGCTGTTTTTT. Residues: CASSPGLHANTGELFF. The chain has TRBV12-3 or TRBV12-4 and TRBJ2-2; no firm D call. There are 16 residues in the CDR3. Trimming took 5 bases from V and 0 from J, leaving 13 bases between them.

Many counts were recorded for this clonotype. This sequence joins TRBV6-4 and TRBJ2-1; 10 bases match TRBD2. This CDR3 is 15 amino acids long. Germline CDR1 and CDR2: MRHNA and SNTAGT. V shed 5 bases, J shed 1 base, and the junction held 2 bases outside the gene matches. CDR3 amino acids: CASSRAGGSYNEQFF. CDR3 DNA sequence: TGTGCCAGCAGTAGAGCGGGAGGGTCCTACAATGAGCAGTTCTTC.

The rearrangement uses TRBV7-7 and TRBJ2-2, with D unclear. The CDR3 length is 13 residues. V gave up 4 bases and J gave up 6 bases, with 9 bases separating them. Germline V gene lookup returns CDR1 SSHAT and CDR2 FNYEAQ (reference sequence). The CDR3, as DNA: TGTGCCAGCAGCTCCTCCTGGGCCGGGGAGCTGTTTTTT. Amino acids: CASSSSWAGELFF.

This clonotype was counted at least ten times. The CDR3 region is CASRGTGNTEAFF. CDR3 nucleotides: TGTGCCAGCAGAGGGACAGGGAACACTGAAGCTTTCTTT. V gene TRBV6-2 or TRBV6-3 combines with J gene TRBJ1-1; the match to TRBD1 covers 8 bases. Germline CDR1 MNHEY, CDR2 SVGEGT. This CDR3 has 13 amino acids. V gave up 6 bases and J gave up 1 base; unmatched junction bases: 1.

This clonotype was detected ten times or more. The CDR3 nucleotides are TGCGCCAGCAGCTACACTAGTTCTAGCACAGATACGCAGTATTTT. Encoded protein: CASSYTSSSTDTQYF. The chain joins TRBV5-1 to TRBJ2-3; weak D call: TRBD2 (5 bases). Germline CDR1 reads SGHRS; CDR2 reads YFSETQ. The CDR3 sequence is 15 residues long. V shed 3 bases and J shed 0 bases, with 11 bases lying between them.

The chain is built from TRBV18 and TRBJ1-1, with TRBD1 matching over 10 bases. CDR3 size: 16 residues. Unmatched junction bases numbered 6, after V lost 2 bases and J lost 3 bases. The germline V gene encodes CDR1 KGHSH and CDR2 LQKENI. CDR3 sequence (DNA): TGTGCCAGCTCACCATCCCCGACAGGGGGCCACACTGAAGCTTTCTTT. Its protein product is CASSPSPTGGHTEAFF.

This clonotype was seen many times. V usage is TRBV10-3 and J usage is TRBJ2-1; 8 nucleotides align to TRBD2. Per the germline V gene, CDR1 is ENHRY and CDR2 is SYGVKD. The CDR3 has 15 amino acids. The V and J ends lost 10 bases and 0 bases, in that order; junction bases with no gene match: 8. Here the CDR3 reads CATHTSGSSYNEQFF. CDR3 DNA: TGTGCCACTCATACTAGCGGTAGCTCCTACAATGAGCAGTTCTTC.

This clonotype was counted between two and nine times. The chain employs TRBV7-6 and TRBJ2-1, with 12 nucleotides matching TRBD2. In germline, CDR1 is SGHVS, CDR2 FNYEAQ. The CDR3 has 19 amino acids. The V gene end was trimmed by 5 bases and the J gene end by 0 bases; junction bases not matched to a gene: 11. CDR3 in amino acids: CASSLKGLAGQSSYNEQFF. The CDR3 region has the DNA TGTGCCAGCAGCCTTAAGGGACTAGCGGGTCAAAGCTCCTACAATGAGCAGTTCTTC. The full variable domain, with the rest looked up from reference TRBV7-6 and TRBJ2-1, is GAGVSQSPRYKVTKRGQDVALRCDPISGHVSLYWYRQALGQGPEFLTYFNYEAQQDKSGLPNDRFSAERPEGSISTLTIQRTEQRDSAMYRCASSLKGLAGQSSYNEQFFGPGTRLTVL.

This chain connects TRBV10-3 to TRBJ2-3, with TRBD2 matching over 9 bases. The CDR3 covers 18 residues. Per the germline V gene, CDR1 is ENHRY and CDR2 is SYGVKD. Losses at the gene ends were 6 bases for V and 0 bases for J; bases not matched to a gene: 13. The CDR3 sequence is CAISRTSEGPSSTDTQYF. The DNA of the CDR3 is TGTGCCATCAGCCGGACTAGCGAGGGCCCCTCTAGCACAGATACGCAGTATTTT.

This clonotype was found a few times. The chain employs TRBV9 and TRBJ2-1; a possible D gene is TRBD2 (5 bases). Trimming shortened V by 0 bases and J by 0 bases, and 10 bases separated the two germline ends. This CDR3 spans 16 amino acids. The germline V gene has CDR1 SGDLS and CDR2 YYNGEE. The CDR3 sequence is CASSVGGQSSYNEQFF. For the CDR3, the DNA is TGTGCCAGCAGCGTAGGAGGGCAGAGCTCCTACAATGAGCAGTTCTTC.

In this sample, this clonotype turned up a few times. V gene TRBV7-9 combines with J gene TRBJ1-1, with D uncertain. The germline V gene has CDR1 SEHNR and CDR2 FQNEAQ (reference sequence). CDR3 length: 12 amino acids. The V end lost 5 bases, the J end lost 8 bases, and 12 bases lay between the germline ends. CDR3 sequence: CASSHTSNEAFF. In nucleotides, the CDR3 is TGTGCCAGCAGCCACACCTCAAACGAAGCTTTCTTT.

This clonotype has a count of ten or more. J is TRBJ2-1 and V is TRBV20-1; 8 nucleotides agree with TRBD1. Germline loops: CDR1 DFQATT, CDR2 SNEGSKA (reference sequence). The V and J ends lost 6 bases and 3 bases, in that order; junction bases with no gene match: 7. This CDR3 is built from 14 residues. CDR3: CSADFGQGYNEQFF. CDR3 bases: TGCAGTGCCGACTTCGGACAGGGCTACAATGAGCAGTTCTTC.

A single count supports this clonotype. J is TRBJ1-6 and V is TRBV27, with D unresolved. Trimming cost V 7 bases and J 8 bases, with 15 bases left between them. CDR3 length: 14 residues. Looked up from germline, CDR1 is MNHEY and CDR2 is SMNVEV (reference sequence). The CDR3 region is CASTLGSGDSPLHF. In nucleotides, the CDR3 is TGTGCCAGCACATTGGGTTCCGGGGATTCACCCCTCCACTTT.

This sequence joins TRBV28 and TRBJ2-4; no clear D. The CDR3 loop spans 14 amino acids. Germline V gene lookup returns CDR1 MDHEN and CDR2 SYDVKM. Trimming took 7 bases from V and 4 from J, leaving 14 bases between them. The CDR3 sequence: CASISLGKKNIQYF. As DNA, the CDR3 is TGTGCCAGCATCTCTTTGGGGAAAAAAAACATTCAGTACTTC.

This clonotype has more than one count but fewer than ten. The genes are TRBV5-1 and TRBJ1-5; 11 bases match TRBD1. V gave up 4 bases and J gave up 7 bases; unmatched junction bases: 7. From germline, CDR1 is SGHRS and CDR2 YFSETQ. The CDR3 totals 15 residues. The DNA of the CDR3 is TGCGCCAGCAGCCTGGGACAGGGGGATGGACAGCCCCAGCATTTT. Protein product: CASSLGQGDGQPQHF.

This clonotype was seen a handful of times. The CDR3 sequence is CASSLSWSVNEQYF. CDR3 nucleotides: TGTGCCAGCAGCCTCTCTTGGAGTGTGAACGAGCAGTACTTC. This rearrangement joins TRBV7-2 to TRBJ2-7, with unresolved D. The V gene's germline CDR1 is SGHTA and CDR2 FQGNSA. CDR3 size: 14 residues. Trimming left V 5 bases short and J 5 bases short, with 16 bases between.

This clonotype showed up many times. This chain links TRBV6-2 or TRBV6-3 with TRBJ2-1; possible D gene TRBD2, 6 bases. Between the trimmed V and J ends, which lost 6 bases and 4 bases, there was a span of 13 bases. The germline V gene encodes CDR1 MNHEY and CDR2 SVGEGT. The CDR3 covers 14 residues. The CDR3 reads CASRGEARYNEQFF. Here the CDR3 DNA reads TGTGCCAGCAGGGGGGAGGCGAGGTACAATGAGCAGTTCTTC.

This clonotype was picked up many times. The chain employs TRBV7-6 and TRBJ1-1, with 7 bases identical to TRBD1. V was pared by 5 bases and J by 1 base, with 7 bases of the junction left unmatched. The length of the CDR3 is 15 residues. Germline CDR1 and CDR2: SGHVS and FNYEAQ. The CDR3 reads CASSPRTGANTEAFF. CDR3 nucleotides: TGTGCCAGCAGCCCCCGAACAGGGGCGAACACTGAAGCTTTCTTT.

The chain employs TRBV4-3 and TRBJ2-1; TRBD2 aligns across 8 bases. This CDR3 is built from 14 residues. Germline assignment: CDR1 LGHNA and CDR2 YSLEER. Trimming took 4 bases from V and 4 from J; bases not matched to a gene: 3. CDR3 sequence reads: CASSLGTRYNEQFF. The CDR3 region has the DNA TGCGCCAGCAGCCTCGGGACTAGGTACAATGAGCAGTTCTTC.

There are a few counts of this clonotype. The genes are TRBV20-1 and TRBJ2-7; the D call may be TRBD1 or TRBD2 (5 bases each). Germline lookup yields CDR1 DFQATT and CDR2 SNEGSKA (reference sequence). Deletions cut 6 bases from V and 2 bases from J, with 14 bases between. The CDR3 covers 13 residues. CDR3 DNA sequence: TGCAGTGCCGGGACGGACAACCCCTACGAGCAGTACTTC. Translating gives CSAGTDNPYEQYF.

V and J are TRBV18 and TRBJ2-1; maybe TRBD2 (6 bases). Per the germline V gene, CDR1 is KGHSH and CDR2 is LQKENI. The length of the CDR3 is 16 residues. V was clipped by 8 bases and J by 0 bases, with 17 bases between them. CDR3 protein: CASRPPGRSSYNEQFF. The CDR3 nucleotides are TGTGCCAGCCGACCTCCGGGGAGGAGCTCCTACAATGAGCAGTTCTTC.

This clonotype was seen only a few times. In nucleotides, the CDR3 is TGTGCCAGCAGCTTAGAGGCCGCTCGCACAGATACGCAGTATTTT. Amino acids: CASSLEAARTDTQYF. The chain joins TRBV7-2 to TRBJ2-3; D uncertain. From germline, CDR1 is SGHTA and CDR2 FQGNSA. V was cut by 1 base and J by 1 base, with 9 bases left in between. This CDR3 is built from 15 residues.

This sequence joins TRBV5-6 and TRBJ2-3; D ambiguous. This CDR3 comprises 16 residues. Trimming took 5 bases from V and 3 from J, leaving 19 bases between them. Germline CDR1 SGHDT, CDR2 YYEEEE. CDR3 sequence reads: CASRHYGPRNTDTQYF. The CDR3 DNA is TGTGCCAGCAGACACTACGGCCCAAGAAATACAGATACGCAGTATTTT. The variable domain in full, with the rest retrieved from reference TRBV5-6 and TRBJ2-3, is DAGVTQSPTHLIKTRGQQVTLRCSPKSGHDTVSWYQQALGQGPQFIFQYYEEEERQRGNFPDRFSGHQFPNYSSELNVNALLLGDSALYLCASRHYGPRNTDTQYFGPGTRLTVL.

The CDR3 sequence: CASSPSLGELFF. Here the CDR3 DNA reads TGTGCCAGCAGCCCCTCGTTGGGGGAGCTGTTTTTT. The chain uses TRBV3-1 and TRBJ2-2; D uncertain. The CDR3 is made up of 12 amino acids. Germline-derived CDR1 and CDR2 are LGHDT and YNNKEL (reference sequence). V lost 4 bases and J lost 8, with 8 bases in between.

V is TRBV20-1 and J is TRBJ2-4, with TRBD2 identical over 7 bases. The V and J ends lost 6 bases and 10 bases, in that order; junction bases with no gene match: 6. Germline lookup yields CDR1 DFQATT and CDR2 SNEGSKA (reference sequence). The length of the CDR3 is 11 residues. The DNA for the CDR3 is TGCAGTGCCTCCCTGCGGGGGATTCAGTACTTC. The encoded protein is CSASLRGIQYF.